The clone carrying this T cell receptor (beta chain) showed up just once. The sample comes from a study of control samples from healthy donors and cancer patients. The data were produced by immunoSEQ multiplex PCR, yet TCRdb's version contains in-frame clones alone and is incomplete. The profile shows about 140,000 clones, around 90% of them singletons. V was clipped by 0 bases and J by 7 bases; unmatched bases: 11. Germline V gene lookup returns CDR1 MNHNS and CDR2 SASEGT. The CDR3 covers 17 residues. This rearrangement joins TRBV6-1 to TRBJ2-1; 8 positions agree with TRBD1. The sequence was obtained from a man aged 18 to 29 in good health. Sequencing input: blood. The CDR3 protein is CASSEAGGARGLNEQFF. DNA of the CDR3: TGTGCCAGCAGTGAAGCCGGCGGAGCCAGGGGGCTGAATGAGCAGTTCTTC.